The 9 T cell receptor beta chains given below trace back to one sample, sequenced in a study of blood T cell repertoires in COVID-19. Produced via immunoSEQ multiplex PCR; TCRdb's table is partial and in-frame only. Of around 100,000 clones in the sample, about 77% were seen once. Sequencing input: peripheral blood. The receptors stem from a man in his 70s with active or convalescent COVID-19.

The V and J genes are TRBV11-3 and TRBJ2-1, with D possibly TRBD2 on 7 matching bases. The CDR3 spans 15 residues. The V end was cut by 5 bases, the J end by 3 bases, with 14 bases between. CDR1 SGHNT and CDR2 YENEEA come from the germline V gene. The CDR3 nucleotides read TGTGCCAGCAGCCGAGGCGGGGGCTACTACAATGAGCAGTTCTTC. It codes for CASSRGGGYYNEQFF.

The CDR3 sequence: CASSTDTSSTDTQYF. The CDR3 DNA reads as TGCGCCAGCAGCACAGACACTTCTAGCACAGATACGCAGTATTTT. This chain joins TRBV5-1 and TRBJ2-3; no reliable D call. CDR3 length: 15 residues. Germline values: CDR1 SGHRS, CDR2 YFSETQ. Trimming took off 4 bases at V and 0 bases at J, with 12 bases between the two ends. Supplemented by reference TRBV5-1 and TRBJ2-3, the full variable domain reads KAGVTQTPRYLIKTRGQQVTLSCSPISGHRSVSWYQQTPGQGLQFLFEYFSETQRNKGNFPGRFSGRQFSNSRSEMNVSTLELGDSALYLCASSTDTSSTDTQYFGPGTRLTVL.

CDR3: CASSPRTGEDTEAFF. CDR3 nucleotide sequence: TGTGCCAGCAGCCCCCGGACAGGGGAGGACACTGAAGCTTTCTTT. The rearrangement links TRBV9 to TRBJ1-1, with TRBD1 matching over 9 bases. With V trimmed by 4 bases and J by 3 bases, 7 bases remained unmatched. Germline assignment: CDR1 SGDLS and CDR2 YYNGEE. The CDR3 length is 15 residues.

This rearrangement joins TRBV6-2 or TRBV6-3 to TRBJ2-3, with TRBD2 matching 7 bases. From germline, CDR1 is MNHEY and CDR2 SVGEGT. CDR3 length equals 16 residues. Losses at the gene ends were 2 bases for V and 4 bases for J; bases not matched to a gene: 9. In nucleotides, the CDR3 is TGTGCCAGCAGTTACGGACGGGACTATAGTGCAGATACGCAGTATTTT. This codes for CASSYGRDYSADTQYF.

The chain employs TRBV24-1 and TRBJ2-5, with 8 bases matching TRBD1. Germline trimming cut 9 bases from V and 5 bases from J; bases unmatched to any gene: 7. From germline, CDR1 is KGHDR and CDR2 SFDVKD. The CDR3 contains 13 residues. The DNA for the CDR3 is TGTGCCACCCAGTCAGGGGGCCGGGAGACCCAGTACTTC. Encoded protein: CATQSGGRETQYF.

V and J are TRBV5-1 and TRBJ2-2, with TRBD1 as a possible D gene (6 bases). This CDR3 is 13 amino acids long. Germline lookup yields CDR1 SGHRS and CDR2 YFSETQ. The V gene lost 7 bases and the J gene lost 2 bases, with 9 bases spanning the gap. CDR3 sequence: CASGTSNTGELFF. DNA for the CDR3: TGCGCCAGCGGGACAAGTAACACCGGGGAGCTGTTTTTT.

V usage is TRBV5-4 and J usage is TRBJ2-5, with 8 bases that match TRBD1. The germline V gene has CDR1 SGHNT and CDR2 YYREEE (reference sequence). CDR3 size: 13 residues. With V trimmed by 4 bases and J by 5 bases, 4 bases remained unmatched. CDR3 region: CASSIGQGETQYF. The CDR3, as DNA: TGTGCCAGCAGCATCGGACAGGGTGAGACCCAGTACTTC.

The CDR3 spells CASSPGIEQYF. In DNA form, the CDR3 reads TGTGCCAGCAGCCCGGGAATCGAGCAGTACTTC. The genes are TRBV9 and TRBJ2-7; possibly TRBD2 for D (5 bases). The CDR3 is 11 amino acids. Trimming shortened V by 4 bases and J by 6 bases, and 8 bases separated the two germline ends. The germline V gene encodes CDR1 SGDLS and CDR2 YYNGEE. The complete variable domain, with remaining parts taken from reference TRBV9 and TRBJ2-7, reads DSGVTQTPKHLITATGQRVTLRCSPRSGDLSVYWYQQSLDQGLQFLIQYYNGEERAKGNILERFSAQQFPDLHSELNLSSLELGDSALYFCASSPGIEQYFGPGTRLTVT.

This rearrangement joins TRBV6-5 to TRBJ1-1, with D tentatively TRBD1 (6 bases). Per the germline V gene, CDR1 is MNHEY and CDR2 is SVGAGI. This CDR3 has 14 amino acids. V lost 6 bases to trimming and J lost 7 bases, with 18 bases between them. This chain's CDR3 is CASSLGLEGGEAFF. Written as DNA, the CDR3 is TGTGCCAGCAGCCTCGGCCTTGAAGGGGGTGAAGCTTTCTTT.